In its sample, the clone carrying this T cell receptor beta chain was seen a few times. No antigen is known for it. CDR1 is SQVTM, CDR2 ANQGSEA, per germline. V gave up 3 bases and J gave up 6 bases, with 17 bases separating them. The CDR3 is 14 amino acids. The data belong to a study of T cells after yellow fever vaccination. Study-level information: Preparing low-cell-number fractions relied on SMART-Seq v4 Ultra Low Input. General study results and limits: Once the booster was given, most primary-vaccination clones reappeared, at about 96% for CD4 and over 70% for CD8.

UMIs were added to TCR cDNA along with a universal primer site when it was made by 5'RACE template switching. TCRdb processed the 5' RACE reads anew with MiXCR; each CDR3 protein has one entry. This repertoire shows approximately 300,000 distinct CDR3 sequences, around 10% found once; its top ten account for about 3.3%. Sequencing was performed on CD4+ T cells sorted from PBMCs, taken 45 days after the yellow fever booster vaccination. The TCR was taken from a man aged 18 to 30 who received the YFV17D yellow fever vaccine. The chain uses TRBV29-1 and TRBJ1-2; possibly TRBD1 for D (6 bases). DNA for the CDR3: TGCAGCGTTGAGGAGACACGGGGGGCAAATGGCTACACCTTC. Translated: CSVEETRGANGYTF.